The 28 T cell receptor beta chains below were found in one sample sequenced in a study of cytomegalovirus exposure and HLA in healthy donors. The assay was immunoSEQ multiplex PCR, and TCRdb's table has in-frame clones only and misses some. The sample holds more than 95,000 clones, approximately 88% seen once. Sequenced: PBMCs. The receptors here all came from a man aged 18-30 years in good health and CMV-seronegative.

This chain uses TRBV5-1 with TRBJ2-7; TRBD1 is a possible D gene (6 bases). Germline assignment: CDR1 SGHRS and CDR2 YFSETQ. The CDR3 runs 15 residues. V gave up 3 bases and J gave up 0 bases, with 13 bases separating them. The CDR3 DNA is TGCGCCAGCAGCTCAACCAGGGGAAGCTCCTACGAGCAGTACTTC. It codes for CASSSTRGSSYEQYF.

DNA for the CDR3: TGTGCCAGCAGTGAGGATGCGGGAGTACGTAATGAGCAGTTCTTC. As protein: CASSEDAGVRNEQFF. The chain combines TRBV25-1 with TRBJ2-1; TRBD2 matches at 7 bases. With V trimmed by 3 bases and J by 7 bases, 9 bases remained unmatched. Germline CDR1 is MGHDK and CDR2 is SYGVNS. The CDR3 loop spans 15 amino acids.

The gene calls are TRBV7-2 and TRBJ1-5; 9 positions agree with TRBD1. This CDR3 has 14 residues. J lost 6 bases, V lost 2 bases, and 2 bases had no gene match. CDR1 SGHTA and CDR2 FQGNSA come from the germline V gene. CDR3 protein: CASSLTGGFQPQHF. The DNA for the CDR3 is TGTGCCAGCAGCTTAACAGGGGGCTTTCAGCCCCAGCATTTT.

The rearrangement uses TRBV7-2 and TRBJ2-6, with D possibly TRBD1 on 5 matching bases. Germline CDR1 SGHTA, CDR2 FQGNSA. There are 17 residues in the CDR3. V was cut by 10 bases and J by 0 bases, with 19 bases left in between. The CDR3 protein is CATTGVLFYSGANVLTF. In DNA, the CDR3 is TGTGCCACCACAGGAGTTCTTTTTTACTCTGGGGCCAACGTCCTGACTTTC. Full variable domain (remainder filled in from reference TRBV7-2 and TRBJ2-6): GAGVSQSPSNKVTEKGKDVELRCDPISGHTALYWYRQSLGQGLEFLIYFQGNSAPDKSGLPSDRFSAERTGGSVSTLTIQRTQQEDSAVYLCATTGVLFYSGANVLTFGAGSRLTVL.

The V and J genes are TRBV11-3 and TRBJ1-2; 8 bases agree with TRBD1. There are 13 residues in the CDR3. In germline, CDR1 is SGHNT, CDR2 YENEEA. The J segment lost 3 bases and the V segment lost 6 bases, leaving 3 bases of the junction unmatched. The CDR3 DNA is TGTGCCAGCAGTCCAGGGGGCGACTATGGCTACACCTTC. Amino acid sequence: CASSPGGDYGYTF.

The count of this clone is one. The junction does not match germline at one end; this may be a read error. The chain has TRBV20-1 and TRBJ1-1, with 9 bases fitting TRBD1. Germline values: CDR1 DFQATT, CDR2 SNEGSKA (reference sequence). CDR3 length equals 10 residues. CDR3 sequence: CSAGGQGNVF. DNA of the CDR3: TGCAGTGCTGGGGGACAGGGCAATGTCTTT.

CDR3 bases: TGTGCCAGCAAAACAAATACAGGGTCAGGTTCACCCCTCCACTTT. Translation gives CASKTNTGSGSPLHF. The chain joins TRBV5-6 to TRBJ1-6; TRBD1 is a possible D gene (6 bases). CDR1 is SGHDT, CDR2 YYEEEE, per germline. The CDR3 totals 15 residues. With 6 bases removed from V and 9 bases from J, the gap between germline ends came to 19 bases.

This rearrangement joins TRBV13 to TRBJ1-1, with D perhaps TRBD1 (5 bases). Trimming removed 2 bases from V and 6 bases from J, with 7 bases in between. This CDR3 region has 12 residues. Germline V gene lookup returns CDR1 PRHDT and CDR2 FYEKMQ (reference sequence). The CDR3 region is CASSLSRAEAFF. Written as DNA, the CDR3 is TGTGCCAGCAGCTTAAGCAGGGCTGAAGCTTTCTTT.

The V call is TRBV4-1, the J call TRBJ2-2; 7 bases map to TRBD2. This CDR3 has 15 amino acids. Trimming cost V 3 bases and J 0 bases; bases outside gene matches: 1. Germline V lookup: CDR1 MGHRA, CDR2 YSYEKL. Here the CDR3 DNA reads TGCGCCAGCAGCCAGGCGGGAGCGAACACCGGGGAGCTGTTTTTT. Translating it yields CASSQAGANTGELFF.

The V and J genes are TRBV15 and TRBJ2-3, with TRBD1 matching 7 bases. Germline CDR1 LNHNV, CDR2 YYDKDF (reference sequence). The CDR3 sequence is 15 residues long. With V trimmed by 3 bases and J by 0 bases, 3 bases remained unmatched. The CDR3 is CATSSRDSSTDTQYF. CDR3 coding DNA: TGTGCCACCAGCAGCCGGGACAGTAGCACAGATACGCAGTATTTT.

The V and J genes are TRBV19 and TRBJ2-3, with D possibly being TRBD1 (5 bases). Deletions cut 3 bases from V and 6 bases from J, with 10 bases between. This CDR3 contains 13 residues. Germline values: CDR1 LNHDA, CDR2 SQIVND (reference sequence). The CDR3 region has the DNA TGTGCCAGTAGTATTCAGGGTCCGGATACGCAGTATTTT. Its protein product is CASSIQGPDTQYF. Looking up the rest from reference TRBV19 and TRBJ2-3 gives the full variable domain: DGGITQSPKYLFRKEGQNVTLSCEQNLNHDAMYWYRQDPGQGLRLIYYSQIVNDFQKGDIAEGYSVSREKKESFPLTVTSAQKNPTAFYLCASSIQGPDTQYFGPGTRLTVL.

This chain links TRBV7-9 with TRBJ1-1; D not certain. Germline-derived CDR1 and CDR2 are SEHNR and FQNEAQ (reference sequence). The CDR3 loop spans 15 amino acids. V lost 5 bases and J 0 bases, leaving 13 bases between the germline ends. This chain's CDR3 is CASSPTGGMNTEAFF. CDR3 DNA: TGTGCCAGCAGCCCAACGGGCGGGATGAACACTGAAGCTTTCTTT.

The chain joins TRBV9 to TRBJ2-5; 11 bases agree with TRBD2. The CDR3 loop spans 17 amino acids. Germline lookup yields CDR1 SGDLS and CDR2 YYNGEE. The J segment lost 5 bases and the V segment lost 3 bases, leaving 12 bases of the junction unmatched. The CDR3 here is CASSGAGTSGRGETQYF. The CDR3 nucleotides read TGTGCCAGCAGCGGCGCCGGGACTAGCGGTAGGGGGGAGACCCAGTACTTC.

V and J are TRBV6-4 and TRBJ1-2, with D possibly TRBD1 on 5 matching bases. Trimming cost V 0 bases and J 4 bases, with 6 bases left between them. The CDR3 loop spans 13 amino acids. Germline-derived CDR1 and CDR2 are MRHNA and SNTAGT. The CDR3 reads CASSDSGGYGYTF. As DNA, the CDR3 is TGTGCCAGCAGTGACTCGGGGGGCTATGGCTACACCTTC.

This rearrangement joins TRBV12-5 to TRBJ1-5; possibly TRBD1 for D (5 bases). Germline-derived CDR1 and CDR2 are LGHNT and FRNRAP. Trimming took 7 bases from V and 9 from J, leaving 19 bases between them. This CDR3 comprises 14 residues. The CDR3 sequence: CASATSGAGSPQHF. CDR3 DNA sequence: TGTGCTAGTGCCACTAGTGGGGCGGGGTCGCCCCAGCATTTT.

The CDR3 DNA is TGCGCCAGCAGCTTGGGGAGAGCGCTATCCTACGAGCAGTACTTC. Protein product: CASSLGRALSYEQYF. This chain joins TRBV5-1 and TRBJ2-7; D is unclear. The V end was cut by 0 bases, the J end by 1 base, with 11 bases between. The CDR3 spans 15 residues. Germline lookup yields CDR1 SGHRS and CDR2 YFSETQ.

The gene calls are TRBV6-5 and TRBJ2-7, with 9 nucleotides matching TRBD1. CDR1 is MNHEY, CDR2 SVGAGI, per germline. V lost 0 bases and J lost 3; bases outside the gene matches: 0. The CDR3 totals 14 residues. DNA for the CDR3: TGTGCCAGCAGTTACTCGGGACAGGGCTACGAGCAGTACTTC. Translation gives CASSYSGQGYEQYF.

This chain uses TRBV27 with TRBJ1-3; D remains ambiguous. V lost 5 bases to trimming and J lost 0 bases, with 14 bases between them. Germline CDR1 MNHEY, CDR2 SMNVEV (reference sequence). This CDR3 spans 16 amino acids. CDR3 region: CASSPRGRSSGNTIYF. The CDR3 coding sequence is TGTGCCAGCAGTCCCCGAGGGCGGTCCTCTGGAAACACCATATATTTT.

The chain uses TRBV9 and TRBJ2-1, with 8 nucleotides matching TRBD2. This CDR3 contains 17 residues. V shed 4 bases, J shed 2 bases, and the junction held 11 bases outside the gene matches. Germline CDR1 reads SGDLS; CDR2 reads YYNGEE. The CDR3 DNA follows: TGTGCCAGCAGCCCCTACGGCGTGGGACTAGCCTACAATGAGCAGTTCTTC. Amino acid sequence: CASSPYGVGLAYNEQFF.

This chain uses TRBV7-2 with TRBJ1-1; unclear D gene. The germline V gene encodes CDR1 SGHTA and CDR2 FQGNSA. V lost 1 base and J 4 bases, leaving 16 bases between the germline ends. This CDR3 has 16 residues. CDR3 bases: TGTGCCAGCAGCTTAGAGAAGTTCCGGCGGTCCACTGAAGCTTTCTTT. This encodes CASSLEKFRRSTEAFF.

This clone was detected a few times. V and J are TRBV6-5 and TRBJ1-5; D uncertain. This CDR3 spans 13 amino acids. Per the germline V gene, CDR1 is MNHEY and CDR2 is SVGAGI. Trimming pared 6 bases from V and 3 bases from J, leaving 9 bases between. CDR3: CASRSGLNQPQHF. The CDR3 DNA reads TGTGCCAGCAGGTCCGGACTCAATCAGCCCCAGCATTTT.

The genes are TRBV5-4 and TRBJ1-6, with no clear D. V lost 3 bases and J lost 8, with 9 bases in between. The germline V gene has CDR1 SGHNT and CDR2 YYREEE (reference sequence). The CDR3 consists of 13 residues. The CDR3 reads CASSSQQYSPLHF. In nucleotides, the CDR3 is TGTGCCAGCAGCTCACAACAGTATTCACCCCTCCACTTT.

This clone has just one count. This sequence joins TRBV19 and TRBJ2-6; D not resolved. With 6 bases removed from V and 0 bases from J, the gap between germline ends came to 9 bases. This CDR3 has 15 amino acids. Germline V lookup: CDR1 LNHDA, CDR2 SQIVND (reference sequence). CDR3 nucleotide sequence: TGTGCCAGTAGATCGGGTGGCTCTGGGGCCAACGTCCTGACTTTC. The encoded protein is CASRSGGSGANVLTF.

V is TRBV15 and J is TRBJ2-7; D possibly corresponds to TRBD1 (6 bases). CDR3 length: 11 amino acids. Germline CDR1 and CDR2: LNHNV and YYDKDF (reference sequence). Trimming took 0 bases from V and 12 from J, leaving 9 bases between them. The CDR3 region has the DNA TGTGCCACCAGCAGAGATGGACAGCCGTACTTC. Its protein is CATSRDGQPYF.

The V and J genes are TRBV4-1 and TRBJ2-7, with D tentatively TRBD1 (5 bases). V lost 0 bases and J lost 0, with 12 bases in between. This CDR3 has 16 residues. The germline V gene has CDR1 MGHRA and CDR2 YSYEKL. CDR3 DNA: TGCGCCAGCAGCCAAGATTTTACAGGCGACTCCTACGAGCAGTACTTC. This encodes CASSQDFTGDSYEQYF.

The table lists this clone with a count of one. This chain links TRBV11-2 with TRBJ2-7; 12 bases map to TRBD2. The V gene's germline CDR1 is SGHAT and CDR2 FQNNGV. The CDR3 runs to 18 residues. The trim removed 4 bases at V and 3 bases at J, leaving 13 bases unmatched. The CDR3 DNA sequence: TGTGCCAGCAGCTCACAAGGTAGGACTAGCGGGAAACTCTACGAGCAGTACTTC. Translation gives CASSSQGRTSGKLYEQYF.

The V and J genes are TRBV28 and TRBJ2-7, with D unresolved. Trimming pared 8 bases from V and 3 bases from J, leaving 14 bases between. This CDR3 has 13 amino acids. The germline gives CDR1 MDHEN, CDR2 SYDVKM. CDR3 protein: CASSLAVNYEQYF. CDR3 in DNA: TGTGCCAGCTCTTTGGCGGTAAACTACGAGCAGTACTTC.

The V call is TRBV11-2, the J call TRBJ2-1; 10 bases map to TRBD2. The V and J ends lost 8 bases and 0 bases, in that order; junction bases with no gene match: 10. This CDR3 is 17 amino acids long. Germline CDR1 SGHAT, CDR2 FQNNGV. The CDR3 sequence: CASQIGSSGSSYNEQFF. For the CDR3, the DNA is TGTGCCAGCCAAATCGGGTCTAGCGGGAGCTCCTACAATGAGCAGTTCTTC.